The 10 T cell receptor beta chains presented below share a single source sample, sequenced in a study of shared clonotypes between healthy human individuals. Using immunoSEQ multiplex PCR, the repertoire was profiled, and TCRdb retains in-frame clones only, with some absent. Among more than 1 million clones listed, 78% were seen once. Material: memory CD4+ T cells from PBMCs. Documented subset: CD45RA-negative fraction. These receptors were collected from a young man in good health. Some clones in this sample may be carry-over from other donors' samples.

The rearrangement uses TRBV2 and TRBJ1-4; no firm D call. The CDR3 has 15 amino acids. V shed 5 bases and J shed 7 bases, with 17 bases lying between them. Germline V gene sequence: CDR1 SNHLY, CDR2 FYNNEI. CDR3 nucleotides: TGTGCCAGCAGTCGCGTCTCAATTGAGGCTGAAAAACTGTTTTTT. This codes for CASSRVSIEAEKLFF.

V and J are TRBV7-6 and TRBJ2-1, with 11 nucleotides matching TRBD2. From germline, CDR1 is SGHVS and CDR2 FNYEAQ. The CDR3 extends over 15 amino acids. The V gene end was trimmed by 5 bases and the J gene end by 6 bases; junction bases not matched to a gene: 6. CDR3 loop: CASSKLAGGGNEQFF. CDR3 bases: TGTGCCAGCAGCAAGCTAGCGGGAGGAGGCAATGAGCAGTTCTTC.

This clone was counted once. This rearrangement joins TRBV2 to TRBJ1-5; 7 nucleotides agree with TRBD1. The CDR3 has 13 residues. V dropped 6 bases and J dropped 7; count of bases not matched to a gene: 6. Looked up from germline, CDR1 is SNHLY and CDR2 is FYNNEI. The CDR3 is CASSGTEEQPQHF. CDR3 DNA sequence: TGTGCCAGCAGCGGGACAGAGGAGCAGCCCCAGCATTTT.

This clone was observed a few times. The chain combines TRBV2 with TRBJ2-7, with 16 bases matching TRBD2. From germline, CDR1 is SNHLY and CDR2 FYNNEI. The V and J ends lost 3 bases and 6 bases, in that order; junction bases with no gene match: 5. This CDR3 has 16 residues. The CDR3 loop reads CASSDLGLAGGGEQYF. DNA of the CDR3: TGTGCCAGCAGTGACCTGGGACTAGCGGGAGGGGGCGAGCAGTACTTC. The full variable domain, in which reference TRBV2 and TRBJ2-7 provide the parts outside the CDR3, is EPEVTQTPSHQVTQMGQEVILRCVPISNHLYFYWYRQILGQKVEFLVSFYNNEISEKSEIFDDQFSVERPDGSNFTLKIRSTKLEDSAMYFCASSDLGLAGGGEQYFGPGTRLTVT.

The V and J genes are TRBV19 and TRBJ1-3, with D unclear. The CDR3 spans 16 residues. Germline CDR1 and CDR2: LNHDA and SQIVND (reference sequence). V was pared by 3 bases and J by 1 base, with 13 bases between. CDR3 in amino acids: CASSIGARDSGNTIYF. CDR3 DNA: TGTGCCAGTAGTATCGGTGCAAGGGATTCTGGAAACACCATATATTTT.

The chain has TRBV6-6 and TRBJ2-2; a weak D match, TRBD1 (6 bases). V was pared by 8 bases and J by 1 base, with 14 bases between. The CDR3 has 15 residues. Germline-derived CDR1 and CDR2 are MNHNY and SVGAGI (reference sequence). DNA for the CDR3: TGTGCCAGCTCCGGACGGACAGAGAACACCGGGGAGCTGTTTTTT. It specifies CASSGRTENTGELFF.

V gene TRBV28 combines with J gene TRBJ2-7, with a tentative D call TRBD2 (6 bases). The CDR3 runs to 15 residues. Germline V gene sequence: CDR1 MDHEN, CDR2 SYDVKM. Trimming stripped 6 bases from V and 5 bases from J, with 20 bases between. CDR3 coding DNA: TGTGCCAGCAGCCTCCCCGGGAGCTCTGGGCACGAGCAGTACTTC. This translates into CASSLPGSSGHEQYF.

Details on this clone: The sample carries other DNA sequences with the same CDR3. V is TRBV11-3 and J is TRBJ2-3, with D unresolved. The germline CDR1 and CDR2 sequences are SGHNT and YENEEA. This CDR3 has 13 amino acids. Trimming pared 1 base from V and 2 bases from J, leaving 4 bases between. The CDR3 spells CASSLASTDTQYF. Here the CDR3 DNA reads TGTGCCAGCAGCTTAGCCTCCACAGATACGCAGTATTTT.

This clone has a handful of counts. This chain uses TRBV5-4 with TRBJ2-7; 7 nucleotides agree with TRBD1. This CDR3 is built from 20 residues. Germline CDR1 SGHNT, CDR2 YYREEE (reference sequence). J lost 5 bases, V lost 2 bases, and 25 bases had no gene match. The CDR3 is CASSLGAVADRGRGINEQYF. The CDR3 DNA sequence: TGTGCCAGCAGCTTAGGTGCGGTGGCTGATAGAGGCAGGGGGATAAACGAGCAGTACTTC. The variable domain in full, with the rest retrieved from reference TRBV5-4 and TRBJ2-7, is ETGVTQSPTHLIKTRGQQVTLRCSSQSGHNTVSWYQQALGQGPQFIFQYYREEENGRGNFPPRFSGLQFPNYSSELNVNALELDDSALYLCASSLGAVADRGRGINEQYFGPGTRLTVT.

This clone was detected only once. J is TRBJ2-1 and V is TRBV27; D is perhaps TRBD2 (6 bases). V was pared by 5 bases and J by 5 bases, with 22 bases between. This CDR3 spans 17 amino acids. In germline, CDR1 is MNHEY, CDR2 SMNVEV (reference sequence). The CDR3 nucleotides read TGTGCCAGCAGTCCCCGTTTCGGGGGTTTTTTACACAATGAGCAGTTCTTC. Protein product: CASSPRFGGFLHNEQFF.